Only a few counts were recorded for the clone carrying this T cell receptor (beta chain). Antigen: not known. At least 6.5 million PBMCs were isolated per sample. Through a sample-barcoded 5' primer and a J-beta primer mix, a second PCR was run for roughly 6 to 11 cycles. TCRdb analysed the 5' RACE reads with MiXCR anew, one entry per CDR3 protein. This sample yields some 710,000 distinct CDR3 sequences, of which about 46% are seen a single time; 15% to 20% belongs to the top ten. This sample is part of a study of blood T cells in healthy people across ages. Study results and limitations: Whereas aged donors had fewer naive CD4+ cells, long-lived donors had more of them and higher diversity.

The ends were cut back, 2 bases at V and 8 bases at J, with 13 bases in the middle. Per germline, CDR1 GTSNPN and CDR2 SVGIG (reference sequence). There are 13 residues in the CDR3. The clonotype originates from a man older than 75 in good health. The sample comprised blood. This chain uses TRBV30 with TRBJ2-4; D is unresolved. The CDR3 DNA reads TGTGCCTGGAGTCCCCAGCGTGGAGACATTCAGTACTTC. Translation gives CAWSPQRGDIQYF. Full variable domain (rest looked up from reference TRBV30 and TRBJ2-4): SQTIHQWPATLVQPVGSPLSLECTVEGTSNPNLYWYRQAAGRGLQLLFYSVGIGQISSEVPQNLSASRPQDRQFILSSKKLLLSDSGFYLCAWSPQRGDIQYFGAGTRLSVL.